These T cell receptor beta chains were read from a single sample in a study of T cells in localized non-small cell lung cancer. Clones were sequenced by immunoSEQ multiplex PCR, and TCRdb holds only the in-frame ones, with some missing. This table holds 20,000 to 25,000 clones, about 90% found once. Material: peripheral blood, obtained before any cancer treatment. These receptors all stem from a woman aged 40 to 75 with stage I lung adenocarcinoma. CDR3s include the opening cysteine and the closing phenylalanine or tryptophan. A D gene is named only where the DNA matches it firmly. The size entry is marked missing in some rows and otherwise reads once, few, many or a size class.

D,V,J,size,DNA,CDR3
-,TRBV29-1,TRBJ2-2,-,TGCAGCGTTGTCTCATTTACCGCGAACACCGGGGAGCTGTTTTTT,CSVVSFTANTGELFF
-,TRBV7-9,TRBJ2-7,-,TGTGCCAGCAGCTCAGGAGGGCAGGTTAGCCCCTACGAGCAGTACTTC,CASSSGGQVSPYEQYF
-,TRBV7-9,TRBJ1-2,-,TGTGCCAGCAGCTTGGACATTTCTGGCTACACCTTC,CASSLDISGYTF
-,TRBV5-1,TRBJ1-1,-,TGCGCCAGCACGGCAGGGGTGATGAACACTGAAGCTTTCTTT,CASTAGVMNTEAFF
-,TRBV29-1,TRBJ2-1,-,TGCAGCGTTGAAGCACCACAGGGCGATAACAATGAGCAGTTCTTC,CSVEAPQGDNNEQFF
-,TRBV5-1,TRBJ2-2,-,TGCGCCAGCAGCTTGGTGGGGGGCAACGGGGAGCTGTTTTTT,CASSLVGGNGELFF
-,TRBV28,TRBJ2-7,-,TGTGCCAGCAGGCGGGGCATGGACTACGAGCAGTACTTC,CASRRGMDYEQYF
-,TRBV5-3,TRBJ1-2,-,TGTGCCAGAAGCTACCGAGACAGAAATAACTATGGCTACACCTTC,CARSYRDRNNYGYTF
-,TRBV7-9,TRBJ2-7,-,TGTGCCAGCAGCTTAACTTCCTACGAGCAGTACTTC,CASSLTSYEQYF
TRBD1,TRBV5-4,TRBJ1-2,-,TGTGCCAGCAGCTGGGACAGGGGACAGACTGGTGGCTACACCTTC,CASSWDRGQTGGYTF
-,TRBV19,TRBJ1-2,-,TGTGCCAGTAGGAGGACACAAAACTATGGCTACACCTTC,CASRRTQNYGYTF
TRBD1,TRBV30,TRBJ2-3,-,TGTGCCTGGGGGGAAGGCGGGACAGGGGGCACAGATACGCAGTATTTT,CAWGEGGTGGTDTQYF
TRBD2,TRBV7-2,TRBJ2-3,few,TGTGCCAGCAGCTCCGGGACTAGCGGGGGGGCGGTAGATACGCAGTATTTT,CASSSGTSGGAVDTQYF